This T cell receptor beta chain was captured in a study of T cell responses to AZD1222 COVID-19 vaccine. Notes on this clone: What it recognizes is unknown.

Broader study findings: In a largely white British group with more females than males, clonal diversity was possibly underestimated.

Sequencing used immunoSEQ multiplex PCR; TCRdb keeps in-frame clones, though not all of them. The sample has 70,000 to 95,000 clones, around 87% seen once. Per germline, CDR1 LGHNT and CDR2 FRNRAP. This CDR3 region has 16 residues. V shed 0 bases and J shed 0 bases, with 11 bases lying between them. The chain links TRBV12-5 to TRBJ1-2; a weak D match, TRBD1 (6 bases). This sequence originates from an adult who received the AZD1222 COVID-19 vaccine. The sample consisted of peripheral blood, taken 28 days after the second AZD1222 dose. The CDR3 is CASGLVVAGANYGYTF. Written as DNA, the CDR3 is TGTGCTAGTGGTTTGGTAGTTGCAGGGGCTAACTATGGCTACACCTTC.